This T cell receptor (beta chain) was captured by sequencing in a study of blood T cell repertoires in COVID-19. The CDR3 sequence is 12 residues long. Germline loops: CDR1 SGDLS, CDR2 YYNGEE. Trimming removed 0 bases from V and 8 bases from J, with 8 bases in between. TCRdb keeps only in-frame clones here, not all; method: immunoSEQ multiplex PCR. The sample has some 38,000 clones, just under 85% seen once. V is TRBV9 and J is TRBJ1-2, with D tentatively TRBD1 (5 bases). This clonotype was sampled from a man aged 50-59 years with active COVID-19. The specimen sequenced was peripheral blood. CDR3 protein: CASSVVREGYTF. The CDR3 DNA is TGTGCCAGCAGCGTAGTCAGGGAAGGCTACACCTTC. Supplemented by reference TRBV9 and TRBJ1-2, the full variable domain reads DSGVTQTPKHLITATGQRVTLRCSPRSGDLSVYWYQQSLDQGLQFLIQYYNGEERAKGNILERFSAQQFPDLHSELNLSSLELGDSALYFCASSVVREGYTFGSGTRLTVV.